Listed below are T cell receptor beta chains from one sample, sequenced in a study of T-cell reconstitution after alpha-beta-depleted transplantation in children. TCRdb redid the calling of the PCR reads with MiXCR, one entry per CDR3 protein. The repertoire includes roughly 570,000 distinct CDR3 sequences, 25% to 30% of them detected once, and around 36% sits in the top ten. This specimen consisted of PBMCs, obtained before TCRalphabeta/CD19-depleted stem cell transplant. These receptors all stem from a boy younger than two with Wiskott-Aldrich syndrome, due to receive a stem cell transplant. Both conserved end residues are trimmed from each CDR3. Fields, in order: V gene, J gene, CDR3 protein.

TRBV20-1	TRBJ2-7	SARDRGGAKLYEQY
TRBV12-3/TRBV12-4	TRBJ2-7	ASSRPGLAVYEQY
TRBV5-6	TRBJ2-4	ASSLWTGVTAKNIQY
TRBV29-1	TRBJ2-1	SAGRLAANNEQF
TRBV5-1	TRBJ2-2	ASSDTGELF
TRBV11-1	TRBJ2-3	ASSPTSGTQY
TRBV4-1	TRBJ1-4	ASSQEWGRNEKLF
TRBV15	TRBJ2-3	ATSRDPDRDLDTQY
TRBV10-3	TRBJ2-7	AINDRVILRDYEQY
TRBV7-2	TRBJ2-5	ASSGNRETQY
TRBV7-2	TRBJ2-6	ASSQEATGANVLT
TRBV20-1	TRBJ1-5	SARVGGLNQPQH
TRBV5-1	TRBJ1-1	ASRTLALPNTEAF
TRBV4-1	TRBJ2-7	ASSQDRTSGRFTKEY
TRBV29-1	TRBJ2-5	SVDGQETQY
TRBV6-4	TRBJ2-1	ASSENHLAGNEQF
TRBV10-3	TRBJ2-7	AISDYGQGGYEQY
TRBV25-1	TRBJ1-4	ASSANTGGRNEKLF
TRBV5-1	TRBJ2-1	ASSVGPSPSNEQF
TRBV5-1	TRBJ2-1	ASSRETSGKYNEQF